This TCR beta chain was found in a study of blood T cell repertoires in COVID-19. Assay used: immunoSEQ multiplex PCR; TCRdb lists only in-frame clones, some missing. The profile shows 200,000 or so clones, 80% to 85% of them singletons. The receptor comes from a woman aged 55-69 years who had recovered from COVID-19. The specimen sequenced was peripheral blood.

As DNA, the CDR3 is TGTGCCAGCAGCCAAGCCCCTGGAGGGGATACGCAGTATTTT. Protein sequence: CASSQAPGGDTQYF. This sequence joins TRBV3-1 (or the pseudogene TRBV3-2) and TRBJ2-3; D is possibly TRBD2 (6 bases). CDR1 is LGHDT, CDR2 YNNKEL, per germline (reference sequence). V lost 1 base and J 6 bases, leaving 11 bases between the germline ends. The CDR3 runs 14 residues.